Many counts were recorded for the clone carrying this T cell receptor (beta chain). Its specificity is not known. This entry comes from a study of molecular identifiers for immune sequencing clone quantification. Whole-study results and caveats: Whereas naive cells kept under 1% of molecules in clones above 20 RNA copies, such clones held over 97% in effectors. Spiked Jurkat TCR RNA from one cell was reportedly detectable among around 1 million naive cells.

Trimming left V 5 bases short and J 6 bases short, with 17 bases between. Germline V CDR1 and CDR2: SQVTM, ANQGSEA. The CDR3 contains 14 residues. It was from about 21,000 to 970,000 sorted cells, with 10%, 30% or 50% RNA, that naive CD8 libraries came. Naive CD8 T cells, phenotype CD8+CD4-CCR7+CD45RA+, were sorted. TCRdb fed the PCR reads into MiXCR, producing one record per CDR3 protein. The sample has about 70,000 distinct CDR3 sequences, 15% to 20% seen once; the top ten hold about 1.5%. This clonotype was sampled from a human donor in good health. Some libraries in this study had Jurkat cell RNA spiked in. Sequenced material: naive CD8+ T cells from blood, with Jurkat cell RNA spiked in. Documented subset: FACS-sorted CD8+CD4-CCR7+CD45RA+ naive T cells. The chain combines TRBV29-1 with TRBJ2-1, with D perhaps TRBD2 (5 bases). The CDR3 bases are TGCAGCGTTCTTCCGAGCGGAGATTTCAATGAGCAGTTCTTC. Translating gives CSVLPSGDFNEQFF.